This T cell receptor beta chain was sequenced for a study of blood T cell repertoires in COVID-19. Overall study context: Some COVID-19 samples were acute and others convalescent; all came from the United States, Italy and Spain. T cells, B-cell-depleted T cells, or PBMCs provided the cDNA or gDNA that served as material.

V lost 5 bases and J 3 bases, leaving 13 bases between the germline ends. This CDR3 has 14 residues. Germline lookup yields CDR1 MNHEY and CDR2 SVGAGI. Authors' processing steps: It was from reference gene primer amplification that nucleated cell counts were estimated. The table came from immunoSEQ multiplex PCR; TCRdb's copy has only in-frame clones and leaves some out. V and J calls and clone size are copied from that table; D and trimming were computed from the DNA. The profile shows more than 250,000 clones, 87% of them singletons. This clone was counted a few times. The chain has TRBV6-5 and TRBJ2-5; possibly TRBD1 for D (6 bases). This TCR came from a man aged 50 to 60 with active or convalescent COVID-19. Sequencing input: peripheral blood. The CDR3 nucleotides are TGTGCCAGCAGTCCCGGACAGAACAAAGAGACCCAGTACTTC. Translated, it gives CASSPGQNKETQYF.